The rows below give T cell receptor beta chains drawn from one sample of a study of control samples from healthy donors and cancer patients. Sequenced by immunoSEQ multiplex PCR; TCRdb stores in-frame clones only, minus some. The repertoire consists of some 76,000 clones, with around nine tenths occurring once and the leading ten covering roughly a fifth. The sequencing input was PBMCs. Receptor source: a man aged 55 to 69 with lung cancer. CDR3s include the opening cysteine and the closing phenylalanine or tryptophan. A D gene is named only where the DNA matches it firmly. Only some rows state a clone size, as once, few, many or a class for expanded clones.

V gene	clone size	J gene	D gene	CDR3 DNA	CDR3 protein
TRBV11-2	-	TRBJ2-4	-	TGTGCCAGCAGCTTCGACGGGACCAAAAACATTCAGTACTTC	CASSFDGTKNIQYF
TRBV9	few	TRBJ1-3	-	TGTGCCAGCAGCTCACGGACCGGGGAAAGAAACACCATATATTTT	CASSSRTGERNTIYF
TRBV27	-	TRBJ2-4	-	TGTGCCAGCAGTTTAGGGGGACTAGCCAAAAACATTCAGTACTTC	CASSLGGLAKNIQYF
TRBV10-2	once	TRBJ1-4	TRBD1	TGCGCCAGCAGGGAGGGACAGGGGACTGAAAAACTGTTTTTT	CASREGQGTEKLFF
TRBV3-1/TRBV3-2	-	TRBJ2-5	TRBD2	TGTGCCAGCAGCCAACGGCCTAGCGGGGGCCCACCCAGTGAGACCCAGTACTTC	CASSQRPSGGPPSETQYF
TRBV3-1/TRBV3-2	-	TRBJ1-2	-	TGTGCCAGCAGCCAAGATCCTGCAGGGTTGGTGTTGTCCTACACCTTC	CASSQDPAGLVLSYTF
TRBV7-3	-	TRBJ2-2	-	TGTGCCAGCAGCTTATTAGAGGGGACGAACACCGGGGAGCTGTTTTTT	CASSLLEGTNTGELFF
TRBV5-1	-	TRBJ1-1	-	TGCGCCAGCAACTCACCGAACACTGAAGCTTTCTTT	CASNSPNTEAFF
TRBV9	-	TRBJ1-1	-	TGTGCCAGCAGCGTAGTAGACGGCTTCAACACTGAAGCTTTCTTT	CASSVVDGFNTEAFF
TRBV4-1	-	TRBJ2-1	-	TGCGCCAGCAGCCAAGGGGACACGTCTTACAATGAGCAGTTCTTC	CASSQGDTSYNEQFF
TRBV5-8	-	TRBJ2-5	-	TGTGCCAGCAGCCCTGAACGAGAGACCCAGTACTTC	CASSPERETQYF
TRBV2	-	TRBJ2-3	-	TGTGCCAGCAGTGGAATAATCAGCACAGATACGCAGTATTTT	CASSGIISTDTQYF
TRBV24-1	-	TRBJ2-2	TRBD1	TGTGCCACCAGTGATCTAGGACAGGGCCCGAACACCGGGGAGCTGTTTTTT	CATSDLGQGPNTGELFF
TRBV20-1	-	TRBJ1-3	-	TGCAGTGCCCCGGGGCCAAACACCATATATTTT	CSAPGPNTIYF
TRBV29-1	-	TRBJ1-5	-	TGCAGCGTAGCCGGGAGCAATAGCAATCAGCCCCAGCATTTT	CSVAGSNSNQPQHF
TRBV5-4	-	TRBJ2-3	-	TGTGCCAGCAGCACCCGAGGAGGGGGCATCTCAGATACGCAGTATTTT	CASSTRGGGISDTQYF
TRBV9	-	TRBJ2-1	-	TGTGCCAGCAGCTATCAGGGGGGCGATGAGCAGTTCTTC	CASSYQGGDEQFF
TRBV24-1	-	TRBJ1-1	TRBD1	TGTGCCACCAGTGATTTGGGGACAGGGGGGACTTTCTTT	CATSDLGTGGTFF
TRBV6-5	-	TRBJ2-6	-	TGTGCCAGCAGTTACATGATGTATGGGGCCAACGTCCTGACTTTC	CASSYMMYGANVLTF
TRBV2	-	TRBJ2-7	-	TGTGCCAGCAATGAGAGACCCGAGGGACACCAGTACTTC	CASNERPEGHQYF
TRBV27	-	TRBJ2-5	TRBD2	TGTGCCAGCAGTTCGAGACTAGCGGGGGTAGAGACCCAGTACTTC	CASSSRLAGVETQYF
TRBV6-6	few	TRBJ2-7	-	TGTGCCAGCAGCTCTCCGGACACCGTAAACGAGCAGTACTTC	CASSSPDTVNEQYF
TRBV6-6	-	TRBJ2-5	-	TGTGCCAGCTCCATTCAAGAGACCCAGTACTTC	CASSIQETQYF
TRBV10-1	-	TRBJ1-1	-	TGCGCCAGCAGTGAGTCGAGACCGTCTGAAGGGACTGAAGCTTTCTTT	CASSESRPSEGTEAFF
TRBV4-1	-	TRBJ1-1	TRBD1	TGCGCCAGCAGCCAACCGACAGGGACCACTGAAGCTTTCTTT	CASSQPTGTTEAFF
TRBV15	-	TRBJ1-2	TRBD1	TGTGCCACCAGCAGGTTGGGACAGGGGCCATATGGCTACACCTTC	CATSRLGQGPYGYTF
TRBV18	once	TRBJ1-1	-	TGTGCCAGCTCACCAGGGGGTCCAGGGACTGAAGCTTTCTTT	CASSPGGPGTEAFF
TRBV24-1	once	TRBJ2-1	-	TGTGCCACCAGCCGGGGCAATGAGCAGTTCTTC	CATSRGNEQFF
TRBV3-1/TRBV3-2	-	TRBJ1-2	-	TGTGCCAGCAGCCAAGGGGTAGTCAACTATGGCTACACCTTC	CASSQGVVNYGYTF
TRBV9	-	TRBJ2-3	TRBD1	TGTGCCAGCAGCGGACCCGGACAGGGGGCAATGAATACGCAGTATTTT	CASSGPGQGAMNTQYF
TRBV5-1	-	TRBJ2-2	-	TGCGCCAGCAGCCCTGGGACTTTACCCGGGGGGAACACCGGGGAGCTGTTTTTT	CASSPGTLPGGNTGELFF
TRBV5-6	-	TRBJ1-2	-	TGTGCCAGCAGCTTGTGGACAGCGGGGAACACCTTC	CASSLWTAGNTF
TRBV19	-	TRBJ2-1	TRBD2	TGTGCCAGTAGTGCGAGGCCGGGACTAGATCAGTTCTTC	CASSARPGLDQFF
TRBV18	-	TRBJ2-1	-	TGTGCCAGCTCACCACCTCCGGTCGGGAATGAGCAGTTCTTC	CASSPPPVGNEQFF
TRBV2	-	TRBJ1-5	TRBD1	TGTGCCAGCCTAGGGACAGGGGGCCCCACCAGTCAGCCCCAGCATTTT	CASLGTGGPTSQPQHF
TRBV6-1	-	TRBJ1-1	-	TGTGCCAGCAGTGAACCCACATACCGAGCTTTCTTT	CASSEPTYRAFF
TRBV13	-	TRBJ2-7	TRBD2	TGTGCCAGCAGCTTAGGCGGGAGGGGGGCCTCCTACGAGCAGTACTTC	CASSLGGRGASYEQYF
TRBV5-1	-	TRBJ2-5	-	TGCGCCAGCAGCTTGGATGTGGTTAGAGAGACCCAGTACTTC	CASSLDVVRETQYF
TRBV12-5	-	TRBJ2-5	TRBD1	TGTGCTAGTGGTGGGATGGACAGGGGGCGTTGGATGGAGACCCAGTACTTC	CASGGMDRGRWMETQYF
TRBV7-3	-	TRBJ2-1	-	TGTGCCAGCAGCTTAATGCCTAGAGGTAATGAGCAGTTCTTC	CASSLMPRGNEQFF
TRBV3-1/TRBV3-2	-	TRBJ1-1	TRBD1	TGTGCCAGCAGCCAAGTAGAAGGGGGCGCGGGGACTGAAGCTTTCTTT	CASSQVEGGAGTEAFF
TRBV20-1	-	TRBJ1-1	-	TGCAGTGCTAGATATCAGACTGAAGCTTTCTTT	CSARYQTEAFF